The 4 T cell receptor beta chains below were found in one sample sequenced in a study of blood T cell repertoires in COVID-19. Using immunoSEQ multiplex PCR, the repertoire was profiled, and TCRdb retains in-frame clones only, with some absent. The table shows over 150,000 clones, with just over 85% occurring only once. The sample consisted of PBMCs or T cells enriched from blood (not recorded which). The receptors stem from a woman younger than 30 who had recovered from COVID-19.

The chain carries TRBV7-9 and TRBJ2-1; perhaps TRBD1 as D (6 bases). The CDR3 totals 15 residues. Germline CDR1 is SEHNR and CDR2 is FQNEAQ (reference sequence). V was pared by 7 bases and J by 5 bases, with 18 bases between. The CDR3 region has the DNA TGTGCCAGCATCCCAGGGGCCGCTTACAACAATGAGCAGTTCTTC. This codes for CASIPGAAYNNEQFF.

CDR3 nucleotides: TGTGCCAGCAGCCAAGGGAAACTAGCGGAGATCTACGAGCAGTACTTC. Translating gives CASSQGKLAEIYEQYF. This chain connects TRBV14 to TRBJ2-7; TRBD2 matches 8 bases. V shed 1 base and J 3 bases; nucleotides not matched to a gene: 8. Germline CDR1 reads SGHDN; CDR2 reads FVKESK. The CDR3 loop spans 16 amino acids.

The chain carries TRBV27 and TRBJ2-7; TRBD2 matches at 7 bases. Germline V lookup: CDR1 MNHEY, CDR2 SMNVEV (reference sequence). This CDR3 contains 13 residues. V dropped 4 bases and J dropped 6; count of bases not matched to a gene: 6. CDR3 protein: CASSYDPGGEQYF. CDR3 nucleotide sequence: TGTGCCAGCAGTTACGACCCGGGGGGCGAGCAGTACTTC.

CDR3 region: CASSRGGMNQPQHF. DNA of the CDR3: TGTGCCAGCTCACGAGGAGGGATGAATCAGCCCCAGCATTTT. J is TRBJ1-5 and V is TRBV18; no firm D call. CDR1 is KGHSH, CDR2 LQKENI, per germline. The V end was cut by 4 bases, the J end by 4 bases, with 11 bases between. This CDR3 has 14 amino acids. Filled out from reference TRBV18 and TRBJ1-5, the complete variable domain reads NAGVMQNPRHLVRRRGQEARLRCSPMKGHSHVYWYRQLPEEGLKFMVYLQKENIIDESGMPKERFSAEFPKEGPSILRIQQVVRGDSAAYFCASSRGGMNQPQHFGDGTRLSIL.